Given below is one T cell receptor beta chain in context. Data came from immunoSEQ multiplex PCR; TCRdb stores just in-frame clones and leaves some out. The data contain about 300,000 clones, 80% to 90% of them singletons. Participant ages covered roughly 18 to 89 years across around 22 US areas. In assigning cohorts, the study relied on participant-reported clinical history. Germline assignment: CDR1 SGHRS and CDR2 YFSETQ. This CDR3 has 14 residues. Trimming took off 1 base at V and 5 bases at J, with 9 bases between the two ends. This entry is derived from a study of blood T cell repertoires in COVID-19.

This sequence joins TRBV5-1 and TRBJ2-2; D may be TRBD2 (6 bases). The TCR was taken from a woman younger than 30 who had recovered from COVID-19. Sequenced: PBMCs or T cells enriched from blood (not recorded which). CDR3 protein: CASSLMSGTGELFF. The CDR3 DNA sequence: TGCGCCAGCAGCTTGATGAGCGGGACCGGGGAGCTGTTTTTT.